This T cell receptor beta chain appears in the sequencing data of a study of regulatory T cells in long-lasting Graves disease. Overall study results and limits: The study found lower TCR diversity in persistent Graves' patients than in newly diagnosed ones. The study found TRBV28, TRBJ1-2 and TRBJ2-5 favored in persistent disease. A reduction in accuracy may have resulted from the small sample size.

Investigators prepared the TCR beta libraries by applying iRepertoire HTBI primers and Arm-PCR of CDR3 regions. MiXCR was run by TCRdb on the multiplex PCR reads, yielding one entry per CDR3 protein. The sample has roughly 300,000 distinct CDR3 sequences, around 20% seen once. Trimming shortened V by 2 bases and J by 5 bases, and 13 bases separated the two germline ends. CDR1 is DFQATT, CDR2 SNEGSKA, per germline (reference sequence). This CDR3 comprises 13 residues. This clonotype has ten or more counts. Its specificity is unknown. Time point reported: persistent/refractory GD, antithyroid drugs over 5 years with positive TRAb. TCR sequences were obtained from RNA taken from PBMCs. Collection of peripheral blood (about 10 milliliters) was done using EDTA tubes.

J is TRBJ2-7 and V is TRBV20-1; D is ambiguous. This TCR came from a female donor with Graves disease. The sample was peripheral blood mononuclear cells (PBMCs), taken when the disease was refractory, from a patient treated with antithyroid drugs. The CDR3 DNA follows: TGCAGTGCTAGACCAATCGGAGTCCACGAGCAGTACTTC. It yields the protein CSARPIGVHEQYF.